Each of the 32 T cell receptor beta chains below was sequenced from the same sample in a study of T cells in localized non-small cell lung cancer. Sequencing was performed with immunoSEQ multiplex PCR; in TCRdb, only in-frame clones are kept and a portion is missing. The table records roughly 72,000 clones, about 90% of them present only once. The sample was peripheral blood, taken before any cancer treatment. The receptor source for this set is a male donor older than 55 with stage III squamous cell lung carcinoma.

The CDR3 loop is CASSYKYRGEAFF. CDR3 nucleotides: TGTGCCAGCAGTTACAAATACCGGGGTGAAGCTTTCTTT. This rearrangement joins TRBV6-5 to TRBJ1-1; no definite D call. The CDR3 length is 13 residues. Germline V CDR1 and CDR2: MNHEY, SVGAGI. V lost 2 bases and J 7 bases, leaving 11 bases between the germline ends.

The chain couples TRBV30 to TRBJ2-3, with TRBD1 matching 7 bases. Germline V gene data show CDR1 as GTSNPN and CDR2 as SVGIG (reference sequence). The CDR3 is 13 amino acids. The J segment lost 6 bases and the V segment lost 0 bases, leaving 3 bases of the junction unmatched. CDR3 amino acids: CAWSVQGTDTQYF. The CDR3 nucleotides read TGTGCCTGGAGTGTACAGGGGACCGATACGCAGTATTTT.

The V and J genes are TRBV5-6 and TRBJ2-7, with unresolved D. Germline CDR1 SGHDT, CDR2 YYEEEE. Trimming removed 0 bases from V and 7 bases from J, with 11 bases in between. The length of the CDR3 is 13 residues. CDR3 loop: CASSLGVFGEQYV. CDR3 nucleotide sequence: TGTGCCAGCAGCTTGGGGGTCTTCGGGGAGCAGTACGTC.

The chain joins TRBV7-8 to TRBJ2-5; D remains ambiguous. The CDR3 runs to 13 residues. Trimming removed 1 base from V and 2 bases from J, with 5 bases in between. Germline CDR1 SGHVS, CDR2 FQNEAQ. The chain's CDR3 is CASSLGRQETQYF. The CDR3 bases are TGTGCCAGCAGCTTAGGACGTCAAGAGACCCAGTACTTC.

In regard to this clone: The junction and the germline gene differ at one end; a read error may be behind it. The chain is built from TRBV5-1 and TRBJ1-4; D possibly corresponds to TRBD1 (5 bases). The CDR3 consists of 14 residues. Germline values: CDR1 SGHRS, CDR2 YFSETQ. DNA of the CDR3: TGCGCCGGCAGCCCCGCGACAGCCGGTGAAAAACTGTTTTTT. Residues: CAGSPATAGEKLFF.

The gene calls are TRBV18 and TRBJ2-5, with 7 positions matching TRBD1. The CDR3 loop spans 13 amino acids. Germline CDR1 KGHSH, CDR2 LQKENI. J was trimmed by 2 bases and V by 5 bases; bases with no gene match: 2. The CDR3 sequence: CASSGTEQETQYF. CDR3 in DNA: TGTGCCAGCTCAGGGACAGAACAAGAGACCCAGTACTTC.

The gene calls are TRBV7-2 and TRBJ1-5, with D possibly matching TRBD1 (6 bases). This CDR3 contains 12 residues. CDR1 is SGHTA and CDR2 is FQGNSA in the germline V gene. The CDR3 sequence is CASGGVGQPQHF. The CDR3 DNA reads as TGTGCGAGCGGGGGCGTTGGTCAGCCCCAGCATTTT.

The chain uses TRBV18 and TRBJ1-1; maybe TRBD1 (6 bases). The germline V gene has CDR1 KGHSH and CDR2 LQKENI. V was shortened by 3 bases and J by 1 base, with 12 bases between the two germline ends. The CDR3 consists of 15 residues. As DNA, the CDR3 is TGTGCCAGCTCACCCGCGACAGGCCAGAACACTGAAGCTTTCTTT. Residues: CASSPATGQNTEAFF. Full variable domain (missing parts from reference TRBV18 and TRBJ1-1): NAGVMQNPRHLVRRRGQEARLRCSPMKGHSHVYWYRQLPEEGLKFMVYLQKENIIDESGMPKERFSAEFPKEGPSILRIQQVVRGDSAAYFCASSPATGQNTEAFFGQGTRLTVV.

The chain recombines TRBV11-3 with TRBJ2-2; maybe TRBD1 (7 bases). The CDR3 contains 14 residues. Per germline, CDR1 SGHNT and CDR2 YENEEA. Deletions cut 5 bases from V and 5 bases from J, with 12 bases between. The CDR3 spells CASSVAGGTGELFF. CDR3 bases: TGTGCCAGCAGCGTCGCAGGGGGGACCGGGGAGCTGTTTTTT.

The V and J genes are TRBV7-8 and TRBJ2-7; no firm D call. CDR1 is SGHVS, CDR2 FQNEAQ, per germline. This CDR3 has 13 amino acids. V was pared by 1 base and J by 0 bases, with 4 bases between. The CDR3 DNA sequence: TGTGCCAGCAGCTTAGAGAGCTCCTACGAGCAGTACGTC. Amino acid sequence: CASSLESSYEQYV.

The V and J genes are TRBV18 and TRBJ2-7, with D perhaps being TRBD1 or TRBD2 (5 bases each). CDR3 length: 13 residues. Trimming stripped 3 bases from V and 0 bases from J, with 6 bases between. Germline-derived CDR1 and CDR2 are KGHSH and LQKENI. In DNA form, the CDR3 reads TGTGCCAGCTCACCCGGGACCTCCTACGAGCAGTACTTC. Protein product: CASSPGTSYEQYF.

The rearrangement uses TRBV6-6 and TRBJ2-7, with 7 bases fitting TRBD2. Germline loops: CDR1 MNHNY, CDR2 SVGAGI (reference sequence). The CDR3 spans 14 residues. Trimming at V came to 6 bases and at J to 2 bases, leaving 7 bases not matched to a gene. The CDR3 loop is CASSHGAGTYEQYV. The CDR3 nucleotides read TGTGCCAGCAGCCATGGAGCGGGGACCTACGAGCAGTACGTC.

The chain links TRBV7-6 to TRBJ1-6; the D is unclear. The CDR3 is made up of 14 amino acids. Germline CDR1 and CDR2: SGHVS and FNYEAQ. V was clipped by 5 bases and J by 9 bases, with 14 bases between them. CDR3 DNA sequence: TGTGCCAGCAGCCCGACCGCGGGAGGTTCACCCCTCCACTTT. This translates into CASSPTAGGSPLHF.

V gene TRBV5-1 combines with J gene TRBJ2-7; no firm D call. The CDR3 is 15 residues long. The germline V and J ends were trimmed by 5 bases and 6 bases, with 21 bases remaining between them. CDR1 is SGHRS and CDR2 is YFSETQ in the germline V gene. CDR3 sequence: CASSITVGPTSEQYF. The CDR3, as DNA: TGCGCCAGCAGTATTACTGTGGGCCCTACTTCCGAGCAGTACTTC.

V gene TRBV29-1 combines with J gene TRBJ2-1; TRBD1 matches at 7 bases. The trim removed 3 bases at V and 10 bases at J, leaving 9 bases unmatched. Germline V gene data show CDR1 as SQVTM and CDR2 as ANQGSEA. The CDR3 is made up of 13 amino acids. The CDR3 coding sequence is TGCAGCGTTGAGTTGGCAGGGGGAAGGGAGCAGTTCTTC. Its translation is CSVELAGGREQFF.

The V gene is TRBV28, the J gene TRBJ1-1; D remains unclear. Germline assignment: CDR1 MDHEN and CDR2 SYDVKM. Trimming took 1 base from V and 5 from J, leaving 8 bases between them. The CDR3 length is 13 residues. CDR3 sequence reads: CASSLSFLTEAFF. CDR3 sequence (DNA): TGTGCCAGCAGTTTATCCTTTTTAACTGAAGCTTTCTTT.

On this clone itself: One end of the junction fails to match germline, which may point to a read error. This chain links TRBV5-4 with TRBJ1-1; TRBD1 agrees at 8 bases. In germline, CDR1 is SGHNT, CDR2 YYREEE (reference sequence). This CDR3 is built from 15 residues. The CDR3 DNA follows: TGTGCCAGCAGCCCTCGGACAGGGCGAACACTGAAGCCCAACTTT. Translating gives CASSPRTGRTLKPNF.

This chain joins TRBV6-1 and TRBJ1-5; possibly TRBD1 for D (6 bases). CDR1 is MNHNS, CDR2 SASEGT, per germline. V was pared by 2 bases and J by 7 bases, with 9 bases between. The CDR3 runs to 13 residues. In nucleotides, the CDR3 is TGTGCCAGCAGTGAACCTACAGGGCAGCCCCAGCATTTT. As protein: CASSEPTGQPQHF.

This chain uses TRBV7-2 with TRBJ1-3, with 7 bases identical to TRBD1. The CDR3 totals 15 residues. The germline V gene encodes CDR1 SGHTA and CDR2 FQGNSA. J gave up 0 bases and V 5 bases, and 4 bases lay outside the gene matches. The CDR3 nucleotides are TGTGCCAGCAGCCCGACAGGGAGCTCTGGAAACACCATATATTTT. Residues: CASSPTGSSGNTIYF.

This clone showed up just a few times. The genes are TRBV2 and TRBJ1-2; 10 nucleotides match TRBD1. The CDR3 length is 14 residues. V lost 4 bases, J lost 4 bases, and 3 bases stayed unmatched. Looked up from germline, CDR1 is SNHLY and CDR2 is FYNNEI. CDR3 nucleotide sequence: TGTGCCAGCAGTGCGACAGGGGGCGTCTATGGCTACACCTTC. Encoded protein: CASSATGGVYGYTF.

The rearrangement uses TRBV6-5 and TRBJ2-2, with D uncertain. V lost 5 bases and J 5 bases, leaving 15 bases between the germline ends. Germline values: CDR1 MNHEY, CDR2 SVGAGI. This CDR3 has 15 residues. The CDR3 DNA reads TGTGCCAGCAGTCCTCCTTGGCCCCGGACCGGGGAGCTGTTTTTT. It is translated as CASSPPWPRTGELFF.

The V gene is TRBV29-1, the J gene TRBJ1-2, with 11 bases fitting TRBD1. With 6 bases clipped from V and 9 bases from J, the junction kept 9 bases outside the gene matches. This CDR3 comprises 13 residues. Per the germline V gene, CDR1 is SQVTM and CDR2 is ANQGSEA. The CDR3 loop is CSVLPGTGGSYTF. CDR3 nucleotides: TGCAGCGTCTTGCCCGGGACAGGGGGAAGCTACACCTTC.

The chain employs TRBV5-1 and TRBJ2-5; maybe TRBD2 (5 bases). The germline V gene encodes CDR1 SGHRS and CDR2 YFSETQ. The CDR3 loop spans 13 amino acids. Trimming shortened V by 3 bases and J by 4 bases, and 10 bases separated the two germline ends. CDR3 in amino acids: CASSSDGGETQYF. The CDR3 bases are TGCGCCAGCAGCTCGGACGGAGGAGAGACCCAGTACTTC.

This clone was picked up one time. The chain has TRBV18 and TRBJ1-5; D is undetermined. V lost 1 base and J lost 0, with 7 bases in between. The CDR3 is 15 amino acids. Germline V lookup: CDR1 KGHSH, CDR2 LQKENI. The CDR3 coding sequence is TGTGCCAGCTCACCACTCGGACCTAGCAATCAGCCCCAGCATTTT. This codes for CASSPLGPSNQPQHF.

V usage is TRBV6-1 and J usage is TRBJ2-5; 9 nucleotides align to TRBD1. The CDR3 runs 14 residues. V was pared by 5 bases and J by 5 bases, with 6 bases of the junction left unmatched. Germline CDR1 is MNHNS and CDR2 is SASEGT. The CDR3 region has the DNA TGTGCCAGCAGTCTGGACAGGGGTCGGGAGACCCAGTACTTC. Translated: CASSLDRGRETQYF.

V and J are TRBV5-6 and TRBJ2-5; weak D call: TRBD2 (5 bases). CDR3 length equals 15 residues. The ends were cut back, 0 bases at V and 1 base at J, with 10 bases in the middle. Germline assignment: CDR1 SGHDT and CDR2 YYEEEE. CDR3 nucleotides: TGTGCCAGCAGCTTGGCCTTTGAGGGCCAAGAGACCCAGTACTTC. The encoded protein is CASSLAFEGQETQYF. Full variable domain (missing parts from reference TRBV5-6 and TRBJ2-5): DAGVTQSPTHLIKTRGQQVTLRCSPKSGHDTVSWYQQALGQGPQFIFQYYEEEERQRGNFPDRFSGHQFPNYSSELNVNALLLGDSALYLCASSLAFEGQETQYFGPGTRLLVL.

The gene calls are TRBV5-4 and TRBJ2-7; tentative D call: TRBD1 (6 bases). Germline V gene sequence: CDR1 SGHNT, CDR2 YYREEE (reference sequence). Trimming removed 5 bases at V and 5 bases at J, with 11 bases between. The CDR3 loop spans 12 amino acids. CDR3 sequence: CASRGTGHEQYF. For the CDR3, the DNA is TGTGCCAGCAGGGGTACAGGGCACGAGCAGTACTTC.

CDR3 coding DNA: TGCGCCAGCAGTCAGGGGAGTAACACCGGGGAGCTGTTTTTT. Protein product: CASSQGSNTGELFF. The V and J genes are TRBV5-1 and TRBJ2-2; tentative D call: TRBD1 (6 bases). Trimming pared 5 bases from V and 2 bases from J, leaving 10 bases between. Germline values: CDR1 SGHRS, CDR2 YFSETQ. CDR3 length: 14 amino acids.

The chain is built from TRBV5-4 and TRBJ2-3; a weak D match, TRBD1 (6 bases). The CDR3 is 16 amino acids. Per the germline V gene, CDR1 is SGHNT and CDR2 is YYREEE (reference sequence). Trimming shortened V by 0 bases and J by 5 bases, and 16 bases separated the two germline ends. Written as DNA, the CDR3 is TGTGCCAGCAGCTTGGGCGGGCCTTTCAGGGGAGATACGCAGTATTTT. Its translation: CASSLGGPFRGDTQYF.

The rearrangement uses TRBV6-1 and TRBJ1-3; unclear D gene. The V gene's germline CDR1 is MNHNS and CDR2 SASEGT. Trimming cost V 3 bases and J 0 bases, with 12 bases left between them. The CDR3 totals 16 residues. CDR3 amino acids: CASSEVPSDSGNTIYF. CDR3 DNA sequence: TGTGCCAGCAGTGAGGTGCCCTCTGACTCTGGAAACACCATATATTTT.

J is TRBJ2-7 and V is TRBV14; 7 bases are a match to TRBD1. Germline V lookup: CDR1 SGHDN, CDR2 FVKESK. CDR3 length: 13 residues. After removal of 3 bases from V and 9 bases from J, the junction contained 8 bases not matched to a gene. The CDR3 region has the DNA TGTGCCAGCAGCCAGCCCGGGACAGCGTCGCAGTACTTC. It encodes CASSQPGTASQYF.

This rearrangement joins TRBV5-4 to TRBJ2-5, with D possibly TRBD1 on 6 matching bases. The V gene's germline CDR1 is SGHNT and CDR2 YYREEE (reference sequence). Trimming took 3 bases from V and 2 from J, leaving 8 bases between them. CDR3 size: 13 residues. CDR3 nucleotides: TGTGCCAGCAGCTCGACAGGTCAAGAGACCCAGTACTTC. It translates to CASSSTGQETQYF.